The TCR beta chain under discussion was sequenced for a study of T cell responses to AZD1222 COVID-19 vaccine listed by TCRdb under 2021. At the level of the whole study: A total of 233 trial participants underwent TCR sequencing, of whom about 200 had received two doses of AZD1222 and some 26 had received two doses of the MenACWY control vaccine. Trial participants were enrolled by age into subgroups of 18-55, 56-69 and 70-plus years, and 148, 28 and 57 TCR-sequenced participants, respectively, were included in these subgroups.

What the work shows at the level of the full study, not this receptor alone: The whole spike protein was spanned by vaccine-associated CD4 TCRs, and dominant responses were seen in regions 160-218 and 743-854. Because no day 14 peak-response samples were available, the repertoires could be characterized only after the peak T cell response. Epitopes outside the regions mutated in the B.1.351 and B.1.1.7 variants were reportedly recognized by nearly half of the unique spike-specific TCRs. The 56-69-year group was small, and its depth increase did not reach significance, likely because of low power. After two AZD1222 doses, both the breadth and the depth of spike-specific TCRs were significantly higher than at day 0 and than in MenACWY recipients. Participants were mostly white British, with more females than males. The authors suggested clonal diversity may have been underestimated. Conclusions about previously exposed vaccinees were limited because only six AZD1222 recipients were SARS-CoV-2 seropositive at baseline.

From cysteine to phenylalanine, the CDR3 is 14 amino acids long. Only the CDR3 DNA is retained, 42 bases long and in frame from the first base. Ends trimmed: V by 5 bases, J by 7 bases; bases unmatched to a gene: 5. Sequences LNHDA (CDR1) and SQIVND (CDR2) are obtained from the germline V gene (reference sequence). What the time point label conveys for this sample: about 28 days (+/-7) after the second vaccine dose. Because spike-specific TCR depth and breadth did not differ between the two schedules, AZD1222 recipients who got a second dose at roughly 4 weeks were pooled with those who got a second dose at roughly 12 weeks. Vaccinee samples were obtained from the UK trials COV001 and COV002, which included a single-blind randomized controlled phase 2/3 trial of AZD1222 (ChAdOx1 nCoV-19) in healthy adults. For TCRbeta chain sequencing, PBMC samples were collected from trial participants at day 0 and at day 28 after the second dose.

The CDR3 regions of human TCRbeta chains were analyzed by immunosequencing. The paper's data handling went like this. TCRs in the repertoires were matched against a reference library of SARS-CoV-2-specific TCRs that had been generated with the MIRA antigen-specificity platform. Breadth meant the fraction of unique TCRs that were SARS-CoV-2-associated, whereas depth meant the fraction of total T cells that were SARS-CoV-2-associated. Using the MIRA data, every spike-specific TCR was mapped to the spike region that the TCR reacted to and assigned to either a CD4 or a CD8 class. Log10-transformed breadth and depth values were compared by one-way ANOVA with Sidak's multiple comparisons tests. TCRdb retrieved this table from immuneACCESS and kept in-frame rearrangements only. Not all clones are present; in checked studies, unresolved V genes account for under half, and no reason is known for the remainder. V, J and clone size derive from that table, while D and trimming were established from the DNA sequence. For this sample there are 45,000 to 70,000 clones; around 90% appear just once. Approximately 15% of the sample is in the top ten clones.

Details on this clone: Its antigen is unknown. Within one base of it there is no much larger clone, and no base qualities were kept.

The sample in question was peripheral blood, obtained 28 days after the second AZD1222 dose. This sequence uses TRBV19 and TRBJ2-3, and TRBD1 matches 11 of the central bases. The receptor was derived from an adult who received the AZD1222 COVID-19 vaccine. The nucleotide sequence is TGTGCCAGTAGTGCAAGGGACAGGGGGAATACGCAGTATTTT. This is translated as CASSARDRGNTQYF.